This T cell receptor (beta chain) was recovered during a study of tumor T cells in aggressive B-cell lymphoma. Repertoires were generated with immunoSEQ multiplex PCR, while TCRdb's copy carries only in-frame clones and drops some. The repertoire has approximately 12,000 clones, around 89% of them found once; the top ten carry 2% to 2.5%. Germline CDR1 is WSHSY and CDR2 is SAAADI. The CDR3 is 15 amino acids. Losses at the gene ends were 6 bases for V and 6 bases for J; bases not matched to a gene: 7. The receptor was derived from an adult with diffuse large B cell lymphoma. Sample: tumor tissue. The V gene is TRBV10-2, the J gene TRBJ2-1, with 11 bases that match TRBD2. The CDR3 here is CASRVAGGRGNEQFF. Written as DNA, the CDR3 is TGCGCCAGCAGGGTAGCGGGAGGGCGGGGCAATGAGCAGTTCTTC.